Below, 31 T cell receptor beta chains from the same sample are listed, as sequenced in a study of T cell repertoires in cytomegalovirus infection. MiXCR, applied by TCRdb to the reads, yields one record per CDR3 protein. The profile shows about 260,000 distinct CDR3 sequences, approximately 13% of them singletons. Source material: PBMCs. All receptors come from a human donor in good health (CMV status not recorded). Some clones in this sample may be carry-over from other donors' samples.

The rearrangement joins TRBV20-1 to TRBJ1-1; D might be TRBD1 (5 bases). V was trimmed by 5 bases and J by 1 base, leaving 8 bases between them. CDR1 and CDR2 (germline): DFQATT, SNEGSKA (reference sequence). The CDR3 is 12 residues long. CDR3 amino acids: CSAYRWNTEAFF. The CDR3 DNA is TGCAGTGCTTACAGGTGGAACACTGAAGCTTTCTTT.

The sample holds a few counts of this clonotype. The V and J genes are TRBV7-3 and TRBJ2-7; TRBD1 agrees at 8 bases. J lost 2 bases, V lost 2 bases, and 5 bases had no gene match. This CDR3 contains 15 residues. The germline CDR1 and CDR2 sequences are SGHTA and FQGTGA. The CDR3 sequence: CASSLGTGYTYEQYF. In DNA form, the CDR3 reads TGTGCCAGCAGCTTAGGGACAGGCTACACCTACGAGCAGTACTTC. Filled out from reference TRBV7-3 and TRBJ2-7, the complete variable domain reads GAGVSQTPSNKVTEKGKYVELRCDPISGHTALYWYRQSLGQGPEFLIYFQGTGAADDSGLPNDRFFAVRPEGSVSTLKIQRTERGDSAVYLCASSLGTGYTYEQYFGPGTRLTVT.

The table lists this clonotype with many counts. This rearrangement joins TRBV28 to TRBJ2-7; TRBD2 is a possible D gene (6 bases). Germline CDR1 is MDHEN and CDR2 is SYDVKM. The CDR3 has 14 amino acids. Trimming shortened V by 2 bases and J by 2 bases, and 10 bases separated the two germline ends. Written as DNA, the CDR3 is TGTGCCAGCAGTTTACCGGGACTCGCCTACGAGCAGTACTTC. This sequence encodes CASSLPGLAYEQYF. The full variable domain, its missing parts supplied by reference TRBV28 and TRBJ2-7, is DVKVTQSSRYLVKRTGEKVFLECVQDMDHENMFWYRQDPGLGLRLIYFSYDVKMKEKGDIPEGYSVSREKKERFSLILESASTNQTSMYLCASSLPGLAYEQYFGPGTRLTVT.

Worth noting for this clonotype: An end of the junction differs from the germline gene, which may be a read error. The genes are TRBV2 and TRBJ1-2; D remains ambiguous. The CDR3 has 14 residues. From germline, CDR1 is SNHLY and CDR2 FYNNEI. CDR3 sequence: CASRSGGAYYGYTF. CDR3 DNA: TGTGCAAGCAGGTCGGGTGGAGCTTACTATGGCTACACCTTC.

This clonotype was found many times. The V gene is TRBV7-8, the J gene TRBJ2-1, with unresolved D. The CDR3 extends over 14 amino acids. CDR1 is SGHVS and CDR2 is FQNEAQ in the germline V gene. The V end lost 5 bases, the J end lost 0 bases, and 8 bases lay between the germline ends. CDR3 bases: TGTGCCAGCAGCGCTGCGAACTCCTACAATGAGCAGTTCTTC. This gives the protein CASSAANSYNEQFF. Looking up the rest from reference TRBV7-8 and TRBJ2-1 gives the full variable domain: GAGVSQSPRYKVAKRGQDVALRCDPISGHVSLFWYQQALGQGPEFLTYFQNEAQLDKSGLPSDRFFAERPEGSVSTLKIQRTQQEDSAVYLCASSAANSYNEQFFGPGTRLTVL.

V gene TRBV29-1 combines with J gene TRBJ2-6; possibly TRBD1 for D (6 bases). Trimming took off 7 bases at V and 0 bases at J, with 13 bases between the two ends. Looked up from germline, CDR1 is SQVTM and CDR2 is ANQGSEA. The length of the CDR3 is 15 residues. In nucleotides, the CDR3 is TGCAGCGCCTGGGGGCGGGTCTCTGGGGCCAACGTCCTGACTTTC. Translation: CSAWGRVSGANVLTF.

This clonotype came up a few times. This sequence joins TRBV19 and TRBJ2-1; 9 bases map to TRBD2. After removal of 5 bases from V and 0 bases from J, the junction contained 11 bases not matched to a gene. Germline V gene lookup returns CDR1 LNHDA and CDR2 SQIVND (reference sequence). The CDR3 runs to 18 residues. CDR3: CASSGLAGASLSYNEQFF. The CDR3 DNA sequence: TGTGCCAGTAGTGGATTAGCGGGGGCTTCGCTCTCCTACAATGAGCAGTTCTTC.

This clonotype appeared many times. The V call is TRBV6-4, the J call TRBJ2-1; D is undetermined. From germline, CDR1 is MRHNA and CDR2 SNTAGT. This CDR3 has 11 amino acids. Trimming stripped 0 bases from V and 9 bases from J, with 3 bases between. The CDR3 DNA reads TGTGCCAGCAGTGACTCGTTTGAGCAGTTCTTC. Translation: CASSDSFEQFF.

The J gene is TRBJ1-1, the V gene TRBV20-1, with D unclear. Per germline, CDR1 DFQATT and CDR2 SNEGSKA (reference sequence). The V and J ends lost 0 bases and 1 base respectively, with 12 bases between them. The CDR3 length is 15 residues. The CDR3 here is CSARDPSSANTEAFF. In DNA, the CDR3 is TGCAGTGCTAGAGACCCCAGTTCAGCGAACACTGAAGCTTTCTTT.

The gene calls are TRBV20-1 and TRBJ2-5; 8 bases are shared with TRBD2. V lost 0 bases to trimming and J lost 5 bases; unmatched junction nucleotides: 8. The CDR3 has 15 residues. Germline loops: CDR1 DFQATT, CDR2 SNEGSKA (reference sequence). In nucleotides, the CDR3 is TGCAGTGCTAGAGATCCCTGGCGGGGGGAGGAGACCCAGTACTTC. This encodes CSARDPWRGEETQYF.

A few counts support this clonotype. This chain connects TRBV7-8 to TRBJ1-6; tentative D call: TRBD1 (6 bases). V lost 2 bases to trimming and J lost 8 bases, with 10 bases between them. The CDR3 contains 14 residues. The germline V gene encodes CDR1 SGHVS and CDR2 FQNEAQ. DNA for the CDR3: TGTGCCAGCAGCTTACCAGGGGAGTATTCACCCCTCCACTTT. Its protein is CASSLPGEYSPLHF.

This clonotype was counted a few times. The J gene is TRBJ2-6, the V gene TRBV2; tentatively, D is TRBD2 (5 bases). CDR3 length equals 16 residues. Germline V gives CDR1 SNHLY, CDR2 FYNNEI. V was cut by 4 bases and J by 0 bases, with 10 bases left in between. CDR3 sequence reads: CASSVLGGSGANVLTF. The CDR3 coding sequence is TGTGCCAGCAGTGTCTTAGGAGGCTCTGGGGCCAACGTCCTGACTTTC.

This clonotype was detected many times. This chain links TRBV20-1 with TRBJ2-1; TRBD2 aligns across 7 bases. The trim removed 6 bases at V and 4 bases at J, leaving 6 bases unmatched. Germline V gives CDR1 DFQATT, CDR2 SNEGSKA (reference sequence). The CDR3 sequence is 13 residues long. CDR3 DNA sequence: TGCAGTGCCCGGACTAGACGTTACAATGAGCAGTTCTTC. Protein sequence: CSARTRRYNEQFF.

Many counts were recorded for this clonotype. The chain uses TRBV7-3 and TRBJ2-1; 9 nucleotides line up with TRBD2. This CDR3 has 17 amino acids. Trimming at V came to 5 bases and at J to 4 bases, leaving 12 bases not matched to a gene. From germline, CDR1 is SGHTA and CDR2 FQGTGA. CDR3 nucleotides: TGTGCCAGCAGCCCAAGCCTAGCGGGAAGTTCGTACAATGAGCAGTTCTTC. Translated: CASSPSLAGSSYNEQFF.

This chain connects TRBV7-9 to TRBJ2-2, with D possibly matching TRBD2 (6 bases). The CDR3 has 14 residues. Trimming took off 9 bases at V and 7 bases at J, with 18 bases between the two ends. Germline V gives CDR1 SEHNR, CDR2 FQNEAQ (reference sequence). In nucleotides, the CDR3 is TGTGCCAGGTCGAACTTAGCGGCTAACGGGGAGCTGTTTTTT. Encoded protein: CARSNLAANGELFF.

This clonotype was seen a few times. CDR3 in amino acids: CASSLDSMGGNEQFF. The CDR3 bases are TGTGCCAGCAGCTTAGACTCTATGGGGGGCAATGAGCAGTTCTTC. This chain joins TRBV7-6 and TRBJ2-1, with a tentative D call TRBD2 (6 bases). The germline V gene encodes CDR1 SGHVS and CDR2 FNYEAQ. The CDR3 totals 15 residues. V was pared by 1 base and J by 6 bases, with 13 bases between.

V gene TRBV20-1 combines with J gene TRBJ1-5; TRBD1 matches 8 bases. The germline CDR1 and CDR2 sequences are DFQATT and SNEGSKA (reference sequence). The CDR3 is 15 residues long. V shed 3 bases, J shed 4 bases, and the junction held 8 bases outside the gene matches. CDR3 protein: CSARGGQARNQPQHF. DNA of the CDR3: TGCAGTGCTAGGGGGGGACAGGCCAGAAATCAGCCCCAGCATTTT.

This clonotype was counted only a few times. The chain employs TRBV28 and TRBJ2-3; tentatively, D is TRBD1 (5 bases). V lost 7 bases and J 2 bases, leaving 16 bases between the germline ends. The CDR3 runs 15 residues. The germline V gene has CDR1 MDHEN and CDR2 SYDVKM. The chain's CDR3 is CASISQGRVTDTQYF. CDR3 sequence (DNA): TGTGCCAGCATCAGCCAGGGCCGAGTCACAGATACGCAGTATTTT.

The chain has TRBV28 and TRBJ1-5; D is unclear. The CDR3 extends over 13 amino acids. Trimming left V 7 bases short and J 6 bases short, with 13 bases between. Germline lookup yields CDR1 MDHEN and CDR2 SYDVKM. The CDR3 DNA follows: TGTGCCAGCACCAGCAGAATATTTCAGCCCCAGCATTTT. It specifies CASTSRIFQPQHF. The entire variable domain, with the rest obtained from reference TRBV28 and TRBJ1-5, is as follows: DVKVTQSSRYLVKRTGEKVFLECVQDMDHENMFWYRQDPGLGLRLIYFSYDVKMKEKGDIPEGYSVSREKKERFSLILESASTNQTSMYLCASTSRIFQPQHFGDGTRLSIL.

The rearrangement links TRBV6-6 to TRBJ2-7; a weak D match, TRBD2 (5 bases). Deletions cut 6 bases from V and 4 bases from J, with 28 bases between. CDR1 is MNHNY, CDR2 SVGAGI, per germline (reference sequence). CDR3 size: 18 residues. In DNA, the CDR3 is TGTGCCAGCAGGTCGTGGGAAACCGCGACGGGATCCCTATACGAGCAGTACTTC. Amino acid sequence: CASRSWETATGSLYEQYF.

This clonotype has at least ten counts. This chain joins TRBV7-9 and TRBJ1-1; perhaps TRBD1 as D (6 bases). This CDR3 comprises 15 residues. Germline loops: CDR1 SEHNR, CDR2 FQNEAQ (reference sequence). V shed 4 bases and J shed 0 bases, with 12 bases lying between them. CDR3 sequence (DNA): TGTGCCAGCAGCTCCGGACAGACAATGAACACTGAAGCTTTCTTT. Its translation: CASSSGQTMNTEAFF.

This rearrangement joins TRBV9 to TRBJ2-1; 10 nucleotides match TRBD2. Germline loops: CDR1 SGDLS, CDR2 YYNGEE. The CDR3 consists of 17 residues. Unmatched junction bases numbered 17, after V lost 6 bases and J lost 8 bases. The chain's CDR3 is CASTPYSGGAHYHEQFF. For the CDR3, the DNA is TGTGCCAGCACCCCTTACAGCGGGGGGGCCCATTATCATGAGCAGTTCTTC.

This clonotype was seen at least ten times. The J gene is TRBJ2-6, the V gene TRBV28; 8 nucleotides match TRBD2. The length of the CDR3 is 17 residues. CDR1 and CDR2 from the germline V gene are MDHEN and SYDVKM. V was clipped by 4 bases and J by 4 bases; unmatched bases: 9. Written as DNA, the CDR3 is TGTGCCAGCAGTTCTAGCGGGCCCTCTCACGGGGCCAACGTCCTGACTTTC. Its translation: CASSSSGPSHGANVLTF. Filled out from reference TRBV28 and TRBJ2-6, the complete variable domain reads DVKVTQSSRYLVKRTGEKVFLECVQDMDHENMFWYRQDPGLGLRLIYFSYDVKMKEKGDIPEGYSVSREKKERFSLILESASTNQTSMYLCASSSSGPSHGANVLTFGAGSRLTVL.

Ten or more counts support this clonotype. The chain's CDR3 is CASSKQSNTEAFF. The CDR3 DNA sequence: TGTGCCAGCAGTAAACAGTCGAACACTGAAGCTTTCTTT. The chain has TRBV2 and TRBJ1-1; D is unclear. The CDR3 loop spans 13 amino acids. Germline lookup yields CDR1 SNHLY and CDR2 FYNNEI. V was clipped by 5 bases and J by 1 base, with 8 bases between them.

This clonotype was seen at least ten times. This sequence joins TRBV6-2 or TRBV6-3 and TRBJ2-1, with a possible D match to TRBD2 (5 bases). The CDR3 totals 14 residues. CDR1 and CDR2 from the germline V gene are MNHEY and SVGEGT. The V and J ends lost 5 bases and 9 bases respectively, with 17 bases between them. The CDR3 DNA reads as TGTGCCAGCAGTCCTAGGAACGGGGTAATTGAGCAGTTCTTC. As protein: CASSPRNGVIEQFF.

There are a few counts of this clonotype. The CDR3 DNA follows: TGTGCCAGCAGTTTACTTAGTGGGCTACCCTTTTACAATGAGCAGTTCTTC. This translates into CASSLLSGLPFYNEQFF. The chain employs TRBV28 and TRBJ2-1; D is unclear. This CDR3 has 17 amino acids. Trimming shortened V by 2 bases and J by 4 bases, and 18 bases separated the two germline ends. Germline values: CDR1 MDHEN, CDR2 SYDVKM.

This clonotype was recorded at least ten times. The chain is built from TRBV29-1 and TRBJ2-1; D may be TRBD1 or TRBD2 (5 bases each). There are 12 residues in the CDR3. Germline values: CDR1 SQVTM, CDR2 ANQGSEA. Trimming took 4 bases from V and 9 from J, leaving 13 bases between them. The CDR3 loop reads CSVGDPGGEQFF. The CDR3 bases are TGCAGCGTTGGGGACCCTGGGGGTGAGCAGTTCTTC.

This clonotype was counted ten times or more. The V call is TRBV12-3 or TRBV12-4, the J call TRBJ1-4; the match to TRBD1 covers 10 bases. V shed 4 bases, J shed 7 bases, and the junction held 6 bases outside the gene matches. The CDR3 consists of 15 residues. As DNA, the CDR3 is TGTGCCAGCAGTTCCGGACAGGGGGAGGGTGAAAAACTGTTTTTT. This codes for CASSSGQGEGEKLFF.

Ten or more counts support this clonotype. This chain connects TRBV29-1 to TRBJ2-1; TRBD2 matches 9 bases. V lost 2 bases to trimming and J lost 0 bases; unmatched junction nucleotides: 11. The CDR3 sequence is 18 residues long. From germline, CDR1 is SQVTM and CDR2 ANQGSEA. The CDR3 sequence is CSVEWGGLAPSSYNEQFF. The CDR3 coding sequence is TGCAGCGTTGAATGGGGTGGACTAGCGCCGAGCTCCTACAATGAGCAGTTCTTC.

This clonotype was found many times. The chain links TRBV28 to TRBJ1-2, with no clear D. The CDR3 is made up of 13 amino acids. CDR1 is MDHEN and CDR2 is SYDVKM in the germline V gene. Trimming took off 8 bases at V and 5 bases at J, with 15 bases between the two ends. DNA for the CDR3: TGTGCCAGCCACTCGGCGGGTTTTTATGGCTACACCTTC. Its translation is CASHSAGFYGYTF.

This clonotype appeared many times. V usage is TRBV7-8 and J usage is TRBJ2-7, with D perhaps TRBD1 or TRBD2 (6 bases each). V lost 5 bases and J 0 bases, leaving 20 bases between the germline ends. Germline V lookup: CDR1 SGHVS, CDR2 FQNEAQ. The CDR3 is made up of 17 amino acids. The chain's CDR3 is CASSERGRTVSSYEQYF. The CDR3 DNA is TGTGCCAGCAGCGAACGGGGGCGAACGGTAAGCTCCTACGAGCAGTACTTC.